The entry below gives a single T cell receptor (beta chain) sequence along with its context. Its cognate antigen is unknown. The data were taken from a study of beta chain features in type 1 diabetes. Study-level results: People with Type 1 diabetes carried modestly yet significantly shorter TCRB CDR3s in all four CD4+ subsets.

All of the isolated RNA was reverse transcribed, so expressed TCRB transcripts were sequenced. Profiled with immunoSEQ multiplex PCR; TCRdb holds only in-frame clones, not every one. This table holds 310,000 or so clones, approximately 15% found once. Per germline, CDR1 LGHNA and CDR2 YSLEER. V shed 1 base and J shed 3 bases, with 16 bases lying between them. CDR3 length: 16 amino acids. The receptor's source is a man in his late teens or twenties with type 1 diabetes. This rearrangement joins TRBV4-3 to TRBJ2-7, with a weak D call TRBD1 (6 bases). The sequenced material came from naive CD4+ T cells from blood. The CDR3 here is CASSQGRGRGVYEQYF. The CDR3 nucleotides are TGCGCCAGCAGCCAAGGCAGGGGCAGGGGAGTCTACGAGCAGTACTTC.